Listed below are T cell receptor beta chains from one sample, sequenced in a study of OX40 agonist ivuxolimab in advanced cancers. Generated by immunoSEQ multiplex PCR, the TCRdb table keeps only in-frame clones and is missing some. The sample lists about 45,000 clones; roughly 93% were seen once. The specimen was CD4+ or CD8+ T cells sorted from blood, collected in a trial of the OX40 agonist ivuxolimab. These receptors were collected from an adult with an advanced solid tumor such as melanoma, head and neck, liver or kidney cancer. Both conserved end residues are part of each CDR3. Clone size is not always given. Where it is, it says once, few, many or a class for expanded clones.

clone_size,v_call,j_call,cdr3_length,cdr3_aa
once,TRBV10-3,TRBJ1-2,16,CAISESDTGTGDGYTF
NA,TRBV7-4,TRBJ1-1,17,CASSSGRTVSENTEAFF
NA,TRBV10-2,TRBJ2-1,13,CASSSGTYNEQFF
few,TRBV2,TRBJ1-1,14,CASRRQQGPPEAFF
NA,TRBV6-1,TRBJ2-7,15,CASSHAGQGSYEQYF
NA,TRBV19,TRBJ2-1,16,CASRRLPSKPYNEQFF
NA,TRBV19,TRBJ1-2,11,CASPPDYGYTF
once,TRBV5-1,TRBJ2-5,15,CASSLGPGVGETQYF
NA,TRBV6-5,TRBJ1-3,16,CASSYDPDSFGNTIYF
NA,TRBV7-6,TRBJ2-7,16,CASSSAAGQRSYEQYF
once,TRBV27,TRBJ1-2,15,CASSQTGQEVYGYTF
NA,TRBV7-9,TRBJ2-1,15,CASSATGTGDHEQFF
NA,TRBV28,TRBJ1-2,16,CASTPLGTDLHYGYTF
few,TRBV28,TRBJ1-2,12,CASSLGVRGYTF
NA,TRBV27,TRBJ2-7,15,CASSPTGTGGYEQYF
NA,TRBV2,TRBJ2-5,16,CASSSSWTGIRETQYF